The 9 T cell receptor beta chains in this list originate from one sample, sequenced in a study of shared clonotypes between healthy human individuals. Data came from immunoSEQ multiplex PCR; TCRdb stores just in-frame clones and leaves some out. Found here are around 690,000 clones, about 90% of them singletons; the top ten hold about a third. What was sequenced was memory CD8+ T cells from PBMCs. The sample's subset: CD45RO+ cells pooled with CCR7-negative TemRA cells. These receptors were obtained from a man between 18 and 29 years old in good health. Some clones in this sample may be carry-over from other donors' samples.

This clone came up once. The J gene is TRBJ1-2, the V gene TRBV9, with TRBD1 matching over 9 bases. V shed 3 bases and J 6 bases; nucleotides not matched to a gene: 12. The CDR3 runs 16 residues. In germline, CDR1 is SGDLS, CDR2 YYNGEE. The chain's CDR3 is CASSASLDRGKDGYTF. The CDR3 coding sequence is TGTGCCAGCAGCGCAAGCTTGGACAGGGGAAAAGATGGCTACACCTTC.

This clone has more than one count but fewer than ten. The chain combines TRBV9 with TRBJ1-1, with TRBD1 matching 7 bases. This CDR3 has 14 amino acids. V lost 3 bases to trimming and J lost 5 bases; unmatched junction nucleotides: 7. From germline, CDR1 is SGDLS and CDR2 YYNGEE. CDR3 DNA sequence: TGTGCCAGCAGCGGGCGACAGGGTGGGACTGAAGCTTTCTTT. The encoded protein is CASSGRQGGTEAFF.

The chain combines TRBV11-2 with TRBJ2-7, with D perhaps TRBD1 or TRBD2 (5 bases each). The V gene lost 5 bases and the J gene lost 3 bases, with 14 bases spanning the gap. This CDR3 has 14 residues. The V gene's germline CDR1 is SGHAT and CDR2 FQNNGV. CDR3 sequence reads: CASSPGTVNYEQYF. The CDR3 region has the DNA TGTGCCAGCAGCCCCGGGACGGTGAACTACGAGCAGTACTTC. The variable domain in full, with the rest retrieved from reference TRBV11-2 and TRBJ2-7, is EAGVAQSPRYKIIEKRQSVAFWCNPISGHATLYWYQQILGQGPKLLIQFQNNGVVDDSQLPKDRFSAERLKGVDSTLKIQPAKLEDSAVYLCASSPGTVNYEQYFGPGTRLTVT.

The chain uses TRBV27 and TRBJ2-7, with D perhaps matching TRBD2 (6 bases). With 0 bases removed from V and 2 bases from J, the gap between germline ends came to 14 bases. Germline V gene sequence: CDR1 MNHEY, CDR2 SMNVEV (reference sequence). The CDR3 is 16 amino acids. As DNA, the CDR3 is TGTGCCAGCAGTTTATCGGCCGGGGGACTGGCCTACGAGCAGTACTTC. It yields the protein CASSLSAGGLAYEQYF.

The J gene is TRBJ1-2, the V gene TRBV5-6; D is unclear. Trimming took 7 bases from V and 1 from J, leaving 8 bases between them. CDR3 length equals 12 residues. Germline CDR1 is SGHDT and CDR2 is YYEEEE. The DNA of the CDR3 is TGTGCCAGCCGGTCTGTTAACTATGGCTACACCTTC. Protein product: CASRSVNYGYTF.

This chain joins TRBV5-6 and TRBJ2-7; TRBD1 or TRBD2 may be the D gene (6 bases each). The CDR3 totals 16 residues. Germline CDR1 is SGHDT and CDR2 is YYEEEE. V dropped 1 base and J dropped 6 bases, with 20 bases sitting between them. This chain's CDR3 is CASSLTGSVGGVEQYF. The CDR3 region has the DNA TGTGCCAGCAGCTTGACAGGGTCCGTCGGGGGCGTCGAGCAGTACTTC.

This clone has only one observation. CDR3 in amino acids: CASSGDRGAGELFF. The CDR3 bases are TGCGCCAGCAGTGGGGACAGGGGGGCCGGGGAGCTGTTTTTT. This chain links TRBV10-1 with TRBJ2-2; 11 bases align to TRBD1. CDR1 is WNHNN and CDR2 is SYGVQD in the germline V gene (reference sequence). The CDR3 is 14 amino acids. V was clipped by 4 bases and J by 6 bases; unmatched bases: 1.

V gene TRBV7-6 combines with J gene TRBJ2-3; 10 bases agree with TRBD2. Germline V lookup: CDR1 SGHVS, CDR2 FNYEAQ. The V gene end was trimmed by 5 bases and the J gene end by 2 bases; junction bases not matched to a gene: 13. This CDR3 contains 18 residues. The DNA of the CDR3 is TGTGCCAGCAGCCACTCCAATGCTAGCGGGAGTTTCACAGATACGCAGTATTTT. Protein: CASSHSNASGSFTDTQYF.

The rearrangement joins TRBV9 to TRBJ1-1, with TRBD1 identical over 8 bases. The junction had 8 bases not matched to a gene; V was cut back by 6 bases and J by 1 base. The V gene's germline CDR1 is SGDLS and CDR2 YYNGEE. The CDR3 spans 15 residues. CDR3 residues: CASTPGGTGNTEAFF. CDR3 nucleotides: TGTGCCAGCACCCCGGGGGGGACAGGGAACACTGAAGCTTTCTTT.